The 6 T cell receptor beta chains given below trace back to one sample, sequenced in a study of lymphopenia after photon versus proton radiotherapy. Data came from immunoSEQ multiplex PCR; TCRdb stores just in-frame clones and leaves some out. This table has 37,000 or so clones, 85% appearing once. The sequencing used peripheral blood, collected from a patient treated with photon-based radiotherapy. Every receptor here comes from a man aged 50-60 years with gastric cancer.

This chain links TRBV19 with TRBJ2-4; weak D call: TRBD1 (7 bases). V lost 3 bases and J 0 bases, leaving 24 bases between the germline ends. The CDR3 spans 20 residues. Germline V gives CDR1 LNHDA, CDR2 SQIVND (reference sequence). The CDR3 sequence is CASSIATGPGGGLAKNIQYF. The CDR3 DNA reads as TGTGCCAGTAGTATTGCGACAGGGCCCGGAGGGGGGCTAGCCAAAAACATTCAGTACTTC.

V is TRBV19 and J is TRBJ2-3, with TRBD2 as a possible D gene (5 bases). The V end was cut by 5 bases, the J end by 8 bases, with 17 bases between. CDR3 length equals 14 residues. Germline CDR1 is LNHDA and CDR2 is SQIVND (reference sequence). CDR3 loop: CASSLLHPEVTQYF. The CDR3 region has the DNA TGTGCCAGTAGTCTCCTTCACCCGGAGGTTACGCAGTATTTT.

This clone was observed once. The V gene is TRBV5-6, the J gene TRBJ2-5; 7 bases fit TRBD1. Looked up from germline, CDR1 is SGHDT and CDR2 is YYEEEE. Trimming removed 4 bases from V and 5 bases from J; junction bases left unmatched: 5. The CDR3 spans 13 residues. The CDR3 sequence: CASSIPTGETQYF. The CDR3 coding sequence is TGTGCCAGCAGCATACCGACAGGGGAGACCCAGTACTTC.

The chain combines TRBV19 with TRBJ2-1; 7 bases map to TRBD2. Trimming removed 4 bases from V and 5 bases from J; junction bases left unmatched: 5. From germline, CDR1 is LNHDA and CDR2 SQIVND (reference sequence). The CDR3 is 14 residues long. This CDR3 is CASSTERGNNEQFF. The DNA of the CDR3 is TGTGCCAGTAGTACGGAGCGGGGTAACAATGAGCAGTTCTTC.

The chain couples TRBV7-8 to TRBJ2-7; D gene unclear. V dropped 5 bases and J dropped 0 bases, with 11 bases sitting between them. Germline V gives CDR1 SGHVS, CDR2 FQNEAQ. This CDR3 has 14 amino acids. The CDR3 loop reads CASSLHPGSYEQYF. CDR3 coding DNA: TGTGCCAGCAGCCTCCATCCTGGCTCCTACGAGCAGTACTTC.

The J gene is TRBJ2-7, the V gene TRBV7-9; 9 positions match TRBD1. Looked up from germline, CDR1 is SEHNR and CDR2 is FQNEAQ (reference sequence). This CDR3 contains 15 residues. V shed 5 bases and J 1 base; nucleotides not matched to a gene: 6. In nucleotides, the CDR3 is TGTGCCAGCAGCCCAGGGACAGGGAAATCCTACGAGCAGTACTTC. As protein: CASSPGTGKSYEQYF.